The clone carrying this T cell receptor beta chain was counted many times. Its antigen remains unidentified. TCRdb independently ran MiXCR on the 5' RACE reads; one entry per CDR3 protein. The data show around 150,000 distinct CDR3 sequences, roughly 6.6% seen once. This entry comes from a study of CD8 T cells in ankylosing spondylitis. Study observations and caveats: Disease-linked clones reportedly showed significant enrichment in matched ankylosing spondylitis synovial fluid.

Trimming cost V 7 bases and J 4 bases; bases outside gene matches: 17. Germline CDR1 and CDR2: MDHEN and SYDVKM. This CDR3 comprises 19 residues. The clonotype originates from a female donor with ankylosing spondylitis or in good health (not recorded which). The chain couples TRBV28 to TRBJ2-3; 13 bases fit TRBD2. The sample comprised blood, either unsorted or a sorted T cell fraction (not recorded which). CDR3 residues: CASTRHPGLAGFDSDTQYF. CDR3 bases: TGTGCCAGCACCCGACATCCGGGACTAGCGGGGTTTGATTCAGATACGCAGTATTTT.